The 19 T cell receptor beta chains given below trace back to one sample, sequenced in a study of beta chain features in type 1 diabetes. Investigators reverse transcribed all isolated RNA, so they sequenced expressed TCRB transcripts. Sequencing used immunoSEQ multiplex PCR; TCRdb keeps in-frame clones, though not all of them. The top ten clones hold about 0.25% of a sample with over 40,000 clones, roughly 50% of them seen once. Sequencing was performed on stem cell memory CD4+ T cells from blood. These receptors were obtained from a woman between 25 and 40 years old in good health.

This clone was counted between two and nine times. The chain uses TRBV7-2 and TRBJ2-1; TRBD2 might be the D (5 bases). CDR1 SGHTA and CDR2 FQGNSA come from the germline V gene. The CDR3 sequence is 15 residues long. The V and J ends lost 5 bases and 5 bases respectively, with 16 bases between them. The CDR3 loop is CASSQWVDFDNEQFF. CDR3 nucleotide sequence: TGTGCCAGCAGCCAGTGGGTGGACTTCGACAATGAGCAGTTCTTC.

The genes are TRBV5-1 and TRBJ2-1; 7 nucleotides align to TRBD2. CDR3 length: 15 amino acids. The V and J ends lost 5 bases and 7 bases, in that order; junction bases with no gene match: 12. CDR1 is SGHRS, CDR2 YFSETQ, per germline. The CDR3 DNA follows: TGCGCCAGCAGAGAAACGGGAGGATCGGGAAATGAGCAGTTCTTC. Translation gives CASRETGGSGNEQFF.

J is TRBJ2-1 and V is TRBV18, with 7 bases lining up with TRBD1. This CDR3 region has 12 residues. Germline V gene sequence: CDR1 KGHSH, CDR2 LQKENI. Losses at the gene ends were 6 bases for V and 9 bases for J; bases not matched to a gene: 5. CDR3 loop: CASSLGQFEQFF. In DNA form, the CDR3 reads TGTGCCAGCTCCCTGGGACAGTTTGAGCAGTTCTTC.

V and J are TRBV27 and TRBJ1-3; D possibly corresponds to TRBD1 (6 bases). The CDR3 loop spans 17 amino acids. V lost 3 bases, J lost 0 bases, and 15 bases lay in between. Germline V lookup: CDR1 MNHEY, CDR2 SMNVEV (reference sequence). The CDR3 bases are TGTGCCAGCAGTTTTTCCAGCGGGGGCAGCTCTGGAAACACCATATATTTT. Amino acid sequence: CASSFSSGGSSGNTIYF.

The chain employs TRBV7-8 and TRBJ1-6, with D possibly TRBD1 on 6 matching bases. The CDR3 has 15 amino acids. Germline V gene data show CDR1 as SGHVS and CDR2 as FQNEAQ. Trimming removed 1 base at V and 9 bases at J, with 13 bases between. CDR3 DNA sequence: TGTGCCAGCAGCTTAGATAGACAGGTTTTTTCACCCCTCCACTTT. It is translated as CASSLDRQVFSPLHF.

V and J are TRBV28 and TRBJ2-1; 9 nucleotides match TRBD2. This CDR3 region has 15 residues. Per germline, CDR1 MDHEN and CDR2 SYDVKM. V was clipped by 5 bases and J by 5 bases; unmatched bases: 7. The CDR3 region has the DNA TGTGCCAGCAGTCGCCGTAGCGGGGGAAACAATGAGCAGTTCTTC. It translates to CASSRRSGGNNEQFF. Together with reference TRBV28 and TRBJ2-1, the CDR3 gives the full variable domain: DVKVTQSSRYLVKRTGEKVFLECVQDMDHENMFWYRQDPGLGLRLIYFSYDVKMKEKGDIPEGYSVSREKKERFSLILESASTNQTSMYLCASSRRSGGNNEQFFGPGTRLTVL.

The chain is built from TRBV18 and TRBJ2-3, with TRBD2 identical over 11 bases. Germline loops: CDR1 KGHSH, CDR2 LQKENI. The trim removed 6 bases at V and 1 base at J, leaving 3 bases unmatched. The CDR3 has 15 residues. CDR3 in amino acids: CASSRGLAGTDTQYF. The CDR3 DNA sequence: TGTGCCAGCTCCCGGGGACTAGCGGGCACAGATACGCAGTATTTT.

This sequence joins TRBV27 and TRBJ2-1; 10 bases fit TRBD2. Germline loops: CDR1 MNHEY, CDR2 SMNVEV (reference sequence). V lost 2 bases, J lost 3 bases, and 13 bases stayed unmatched. The CDR3 runs to 19 residues. The CDR3 DNA is TGTGCCAGCAGTTTACTGTCGACGAGCGGGAGGGCCAACTACAATGAGCAGTTCTTC. Translated, it gives CASSLLSTSGRANYNEQFF.

This chain connects TRBV28 to TRBJ1-2; D perhaps matches TRBD1 (6 bases). The CDR3 consists of 15 residues. Germline CDR1 reads MDHEN; CDR2 reads SYDVKM. The ends were cut back, 6 bases at V and 0 bases at J, with 14 bases in the middle. The CDR3 protein is CASSRYRASNYGYTF. As DNA, the CDR3 is TGTGCCAGCAGCCGCTACAGGGCGTCTAACTATGGCTACACCTTC.

The chain couples TRBV7-2 to TRBJ2-1, with 11 bases matching TRBD2. Germline V gene lookup returns CDR1 SGHTA and CDR2 FQGNSA. Unmatched junction bases numbered 11, after V lost 1 base and J lost 9 bases. This CDR3 spans 17 amino acids. The CDR3: CASSLVAPLAGAGEQFF. CDR3 in DNA: TGTGCCAGCAGCTTAGTGGCCCCACTAGCGGGAGCAGGTGAGCAGTTCTTC.

The chain carries TRBV6-1 and TRBJ1-1, with 8 nucleotides matching TRBD1. There are 14 residues in the CDR3. After removal of 2 bases from V and 7 bases from J, the junction contained 6 bases not matched to a gene. Looked up from germline, CDR1 is MNHNS and CDR2 is SASEGT. CDR3 sequence (DNA): TGTGCCAGCAGTGAACTCGACAGGGGCGGTGAAGCTTTCTTT. This codes for CASSELDRGGEAFF.

This CDR3 is CASSSPGDSNQPQHF. The CDR3 coding sequence is TGTGCCAGCAGCTCACCGGGGGATAGCAATCAGCCCCAGCATTTT. This chain uses TRBV28 with TRBJ1-5; tentatively, D is TRBD1 (5 bases). Germline V gene data show CDR1 as MDHEN and CDR2 as SYDVKM. The CDR3 extends over 15 amino acids. V gave up 6 bases and J gave up 0 bases, with 12 bases separating them.

This clone was seen a handful of times. The rearrangement links TRBV7-2 to TRBJ2-7; the match to TRBD2 covers 15 bases. The junction had 9 bases not matched to a gene; V was cut back by 3 bases and J by 0 bases. Germline values: CDR1 SGHTA, CDR2 FQGNSA. This CDR3 is built from 19 residues. The CDR3 bases are TGTGCCAGCAGCTTCCGGACTAGCGGGAGGGGGCTGGCCTCCTACGAGCAGTACTTC. The encoded protein is CASSFRTSGRGLASYEQYF.

In its sample, this clone was seen a few times. V usage is TRBV7-2 and J usage is TRBJ2-3; D might be TRBD2 (5 bases). V was trimmed by 5 bases and J by 0 bases, leaving 12 bases between them. The germline V gene has CDR1 SGHTA and CDR2 FQGNSA. The CDR3 loop spans 15 amino acids. This CDR3 reads CASSNSDWSTDTQYF. CDR3 DNA: TGTGCCAGCAGCAACTCGGACTGGAGCACAGATACGCAGTATTTT.

The chain has TRBV28 and TRBJ1-2; TRBD1 aligns across 8 bases. The CDR3 spans 14 residues. Germline V gene lookup returns CDR1 MDHEN and CDR2 SYDVKM. V was clipped by 6 bases and J by 3 bases; unmatched bases: 6. CDR3 protein: CASRSGGLDYGYTF. CDR3 nucleotide sequence: TGTGCCAGCAGATCAGGGGGCTTAGACTATGGCTACACCTTC.

This chain uses TRBV10-3 with TRBJ2-7; TRBD2 aligns across 7 bases. The CDR3 sequence is 13 residues long. The junction had 5 bases not matched to a gene; V was cut back by 6 bases and J by 3 bases. Germline V gene lookup returns CDR1 ENHRY and CDR2 SYGVKD. The chain's CDR3 is CAIRRDYDYEQYF. The DNA for the CDR3 is TGTGCCATCAGAAGGGACTATGACTACGAGCAGTACTTC.

This clone was detected a few times. The V gene is TRBV29-1, the J gene TRBJ2-1, with TRBD1 as a possible D gene (6 bases). This CDR3 contains 13 residues. Germline-derived CDR1 and CDR2 are SQVTM and ANQGSEA. Trimming shortened V by 6 bases and J by 3 bases, and 12 bases separated the two germline ends. The CDR3 nucleotides are TGCAGCGTCCCAGGGACAAACTACAATGAGCAGTTCTTC. This gives the protein CSVPGTNYNEQFF.

The chain uses TRBV6-1 and TRBJ2-1; 8 bases are shared with TRBD2. V shed 7 bases, J shed 6 bases, and the junction held 8 bases outside the gene matches. The CDR3 runs to 14 residues. The germline V gene has CDR1 MNHNS and CDR2 SASEGT. DNA of the CDR3: TGTGCCAGCATCGGGACTAGTTTTATCAATGAGCAGTTCTTC. It yields the protein CASIGTSFINEQFF.

The rearrangement links TRBV5-1 to TRBJ2-2, with D possibly being TRBD2 (5 bases). The CDR3 is 18 amino acids. The ends were cut back, 3 bases at V and 1 base at J, with 19 bases in the middle. From germline, CDR1 is SGHRS and CDR2 YFSETQ. The CDR3 spells CASSSTLTAGENTGELFF. The CDR3 nucleotides are TGCGCCAGCAGCTCCACCCTCACGGCCGGGGAGAACACCGGGGAGCTGTTTTTT.